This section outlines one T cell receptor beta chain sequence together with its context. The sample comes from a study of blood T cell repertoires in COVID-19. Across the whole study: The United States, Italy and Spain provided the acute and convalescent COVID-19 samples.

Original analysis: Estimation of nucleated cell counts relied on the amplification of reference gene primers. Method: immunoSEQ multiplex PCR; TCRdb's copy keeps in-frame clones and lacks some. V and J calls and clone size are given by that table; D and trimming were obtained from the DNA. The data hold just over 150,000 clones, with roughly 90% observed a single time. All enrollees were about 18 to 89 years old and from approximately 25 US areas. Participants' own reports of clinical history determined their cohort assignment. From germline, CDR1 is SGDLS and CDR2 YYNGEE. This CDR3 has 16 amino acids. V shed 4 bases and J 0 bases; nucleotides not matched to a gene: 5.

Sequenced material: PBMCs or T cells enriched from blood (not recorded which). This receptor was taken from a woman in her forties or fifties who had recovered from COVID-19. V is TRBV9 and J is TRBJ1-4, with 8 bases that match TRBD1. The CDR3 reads CASSFDRGATNEKLFF. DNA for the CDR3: TGTGCCAGCAGCTTCGACAGGGGTGCAACTAATGAAAAACTGTTTTTT.